The 30 T cell receptor beta chains below were found in one sample sequenced in a study of blood T cell repertoires in COVID-19. Libraries were prepared by immunoSEQ multiplex PCR; TCRdb keeps only in-frame clonotypes and omits some of them. The sample includes around 260,000 clones, around four fifths seen only once; the top ten take roughly a tenth. Sequencing was performed on peripheral blood. These receptors were obtained from a woman in her forties or fifties who had recovered from COVID-19.

CDR3 protein: CASSEPGVNEKLFF. Here the CDR3 DNA reads TGTGCCAGCTCAGAGCCGGGAGTTAATGAAAAACTGTTTTTT. The chain uses TRBV18 and TRBJ1-4; D is unresolved. The germline V gene has CDR1 KGHSH and CDR2 LQKENI. The CDR3 is 14 amino acids. V was shortened by 5 bases and J by 4 bases, with 11 bases between the two germline ends.

The J gene is TRBJ1-1, the V gene TRBV7-9; D gene unclear. Trimming cost V 5 bases and J 6 bases, with 16 bases left between them. Germline values: CDR1 SEHNR, CDR2 FQNEAQ (reference sequence). This CDR3 comprises 14 residues. CDR3 DNA sequence: TGTGCCAGCAGCCCACGGAGGGAAAGTTCTGAAGCTTTCTTT. Protein product: CASSPRRESSEAFF.

The chain links TRBV7-9 to TRBJ2-1, with D perhaps TRBD2 (5 bases). CDR1 and CDR2 (germline): SEHNR, FQNEAQ (reference sequence). V was shortened by 3 bases and J by 0 bases, with 12 bases between the two germline ends. CDR3 length equals 16 residues. CDR3 sequence (DNA): TGTGCCAGCAGCTTGCCATTAGGGAGCTCCTACAATGAGCAGTTCTTC. Amino acid sequence: CASSLPLGSSYNEQFF. The complete variable domain, with remaining parts taken from reference TRBV7-9 and TRBJ2-1, reads DTGVSQNPRHKITKRGQNVTFRCDPISEHNRLYWYRQTLGQGPEFLTYFQNEAQLEKSRLLSDRFSAERPKGSFSTLEIQRTEQGDSAMYLCASSLPLGSSYNEQFFGPGTRLTVL.

As concerns this clone: Germline and junction disagree at one end, which may indicate a read error. This sequence joins TRBV7-3 and TRBJ2-5, with 7 bases fitting TRBD2. Looked up from germline, CDR1 is SGHTA and CDR2 is FQGTGA. The CDR3 is made up of 12 amino acids. The CDR3: CASSSASGGSNF. The CDR3 nucleotides are TGTGCCAGCAGCTCCGCCTCCGGGGGGTCCAACTTC.

The rearrangement links TRBV6-6 to TRBJ1-1, with 7 bases matching TRBD1. The CDR3 has 15 residues. Germline V gene lookup returns CDR1 MNHNY and CDR2 SVGAGI (reference sequence). V shed 6 bases and J 5 bases; nucleotides not matched to a gene: 12. CDR3 sequence (DNA): TGTGCCAGCAGCCCCCGGCAGGGGGTCGGGACTGAAGCTTTCTTT. Encoded protein: CASSPRQGVGTEAFF.

This clone appeared a single time. The chain carries TRBV6-5 and TRBJ2-5, with TRBD2 identical over 14 bases. V gave up 6 bases and J gave up 2 bases; unmatched junction bases: 2. Germline-derived CDR1 and CDR2 are MNHEY and SVGAGI. The CDR3 runs to 15 residues. CDR3 nucleotide sequence: TGTGCCAGCAGCCGACTAGCGGGGGGGCAAGAGACCCAGTACTTC. Its translation is CASSRLAGGQETQYF.

The chain links TRBV7-2 to TRBJ2-7; 8 positions agree with TRBD1. Trimming cost V 5 bases and J 0 bases; bases outside gene matches: 3. The CDR3 totals 14 residues. The germline V gene encodes CDR1 SGHTA and CDR2 FQGNSA. The CDR3 DNA sequence: TGTGCCAGCAGCCAAGGGACAGGCTCCTACGAGCAGTACTTC. Translation: CASSQGTGSYEQYF.

V and J are TRBV6-2 or TRBV6-3 and TRBJ2-7; TRBD1 is a possible D gene (5 bases). Trimming took 2 bases from V and 2 from J, leaving 16 bases between them. CDR3 size: 16 residues. CDR1 is MNHEY, CDR2 SVGEGT, per germline. CDR3 sequence (DNA): TGTGCCAGCAGTTACGGGGCTAGTCCTGCTCCCTACGAGCAGTACTTC. Its translation: CASSYGASPAPYEQYF.

This chain uses TRBV15 with TRBJ2-3; TRBD1 might be the D (5 bases). This CDR3 is built from 16 residues. Trimming cost V 0 bases and J 4 bases, with 14 bases left between them. The germline CDR1 and CDR2 sequences are LNHNV and YYDKDF (reference sequence). CDR3 in amino acids: CATSRDGAPSADTQYF. The CDR3 bases are TGTGCCACCAGCAGAGATGGGGCGCCGAGCGCAGATACGCAGTATTTT.

The rearrangement uses TRBV9 and TRBJ1-5; D gene uncertain. V was pared by 0 bases and J by 2 bases, with 9 bases between. CDR1 and CDR2 (germline): SGDLS, YYNGEE. This CDR3 is 15 amino acids long. DNA of the CDR3: TGTGCCAGCAGCGTAGGGTCCCGGGGCAATCAGCCCCAGCATTTT. Protein product: CASSVGSRGNQPQHF. Full variable domain (remainder filled in from reference TRBV9 and TRBJ1-5): DSGVTQTPKHLITATGQRVTLRCSPRSGDLSVYWYQQSLDQGLQFLIQYYNGEERAKGNILERFSAQQFPDLHSELNLSSLELGDSALYFCASSVGSRGNQPQHFGDGTRLSIL.

This sequence joins TRBV19 and TRBJ2-7; 8 bases are a match to TRBD1. This CDR3 has 14 amino acids. V shed 4 bases and J 2 bases; nucleotides not matched to a gene: 4. Per germline, CDR1 LNHDA and CDR2 SQIVND (reference sequence). The CDR3 sequence is CASSTDREAYEQYF. DNA of the CDR3: TGTGCCAGTAGTACGGACAGGGAGGCCTACGAGCAGTACTTC. Looking up the rest from reference TRBV19 and TRBJ2-7 gives the full variable domain: DGGITQSPKYLFRKEGQNVTLSCEQNLNHDAMYWYRQDPGQGLRLIYYSQIVNDFQKGDIAEGYSVSREKKESFPLTVTSAQKNPTAFYLCASSTDREAYEQYFGPGTRLTVT.

The V and J genes are TRBV3-1 (or the pseudogene TRBV3-2) and TRBJ1-5; the D gene is possibly TRBD1 (5 bases). V was pared by 0 bases and J by 0 bases, with 12 bases between. Germline lookup yields CDR1 LGHDT and CDR2 YNNKEL (reference sequence). The CDR3 runs to 17 residues. CDR3 region: CASSQDNSGGSNQPQHF. The CDR3 coding sequence is TGTGCCAGCAGCCAAGATAATTCCGGGGGTAGCAATCAGCCCCAGCATTTT.

The genes are TRBV4-2 and TRBJ2-3; 10 bases align to TRBD2. The CDR3 is 18 amino acids. V dropped 0 bases and J dropped 8; count of bases not matched to a gene: 14. From germline, CDR1 is LGHNA and CDR2 YNFKEQ. The CDR3 sequence is CASSQDFGLAGVPPTQYF. CDR3 in DNA: TGTGCCAGCAGCCAAGATTTCGGGCTAGCGGGGGTTCCCCCTACGCAGTATTTT.

This chain connects TRBV5-1 to TRBJ1-4; D not resolved. The CDR3 is 15 amino acids. With 4 bases removed from V and 0 bases from J, the gap between germline ends came to 10 bases. Germline CDR1 and CDR2: SGHRS and YFSETQ. CDR3 nucleotide sequence: TGCGCCAGCAGCCGGCCCGGGGCAACTAATGAAAAACTGTTTTTT. This translates into CASSRPGATNEKLFF.

The chain links TRBV5-3 to TRBJ1-1; D is undetermined. TRBV5-3 is reported as an ORF; its role is uncertain. The CDR3 runs 16 residues. Between the trimmed V and J ends, which lost 4 bases and 7 bases, there was a span of 23 bases. In DNA, the CDR3 is TGTGCCAGAAGCCTAGTTCCCTCCAGCCAGGACTGTGAAGCTTTCTTT. Translation gives CARSLVPSSQDCEAFF.

The chain uses TRBV28 and TRBJ2-3; no clear D. Germline V gene lookup returns CDR1 MDHEN and CDR2 SYDVKM. The V end was cut by 3 bases, the J end by 6 bases, with 13 bases between. This CDR3 has 14 residues. The CDR3 loop is CASSFFSVADTQYF. CDR3 nucleotide sequence: TGTGCCAGCAGTTTTTTTTCGGTTGCGGATACGCAGTATTTT.

This clone was seen just once. The chain employs TRBV4-2 and TRBJ1-1; 9 bases fit TRBD1. With 1 base clipped from V and 7 bases from J, the junction kept 10 bases outside the gene matches. The CDR3 has 16 amino acids. Per the germline V gene, CDR1 is LGHNA and CDR2 is YNFKEQ. In nucleotides, the CDR3 is TGTGCCAGCAGCCAAGGTGGGGGACAGGGAGGGTTTGAAGCTTTCTTT. Protein: CASSQGGGQGGFEAFF.

This rearrangement joins TRBV3-1 (or the pseudogene TRBV3-2) to TRBJ2-5; a possible D gene is TRBD1 (6 bases). Germline V gene data show CDR1 as LGHDT and CDR2 as YNNKEL (reference sequence). Trimming took off 0 bases at V and 4 bases at J, with 15 bases between the two ends. This CDR3 spans 16 amino acids. CDR3 sequence reads: CASSQEPQGPGETQYF. The CDR3 coding sequence is TGTGCCAGCAGCCAAGAACCCCAGGGGCCAGGAGAGACCCAGTACTTC.

V and J are TRBV5-4 and TRBJ1-5; tentative D call: TRBD1 (6 bases). The CDR3 is 14 amino acids. Trimming took 1 base from V and 7 from J, leaving 12 bases between them. The germline gives CDR1 SGHNT, CDR2 YYREEE (reference sequence). The CDR3 protein is CASSLLGAGQPQHF. The CDR3 bases are TGTGCCAGCAGCTTGCTGGGGGCTGGGCAGCCCCAGCATTTT.

The chain combines TRBV19 with TRBJ1-2; weak D call: TRBD1 (5 bases). Looked up from germline, CDR1 is LNHDA and CDR2 is SQIVND (reference sequence). This CDR3 comprises 15 residues. V lost 1 base, J lost 2 bases, and 11 bases lay in between. The CDR3 DNA reads TGTGCCAGTAGTATAGTCGGACAATTAAACTATGGCTACACCTTC. As protein: CASSIVGQLNYGYTF.

The J gene is TRBJ1-2, the V gene TRBV5-1; 9 positions match TRBD1. CDR1 is SGHRS and CDR2 is YFSETQ in the germline V gene. Trimming removed 2 bases from V and 8 bases from J; junction bases left unmatched: 4. The CDR3 covers 13 residues. CDR3 region: CASSFTGGGGYTF. The CDR3 region has the DNA TGCGCCAGCAGCTTTACAGGGGGCGGCGGCTACACCTTC.

The chain carries TRBV7-8 and TRBJ2-7, with 7 bases lining up with TRBD2. Germline-derived CDR1 and CDR2 are SGHVS and FQNEAQ. This CDR3 contains 17 residues. The V gene end was trimmed by 0 bases and the J gene end by 2 bases; junction bases not matched to a gene: 10. The CDR3 loop is CASSLASVSGSTYEQYF. Written as DNA, the CDR3 is TGTGCCAGCAGCTTAGCTTCCGTTAGCGGGTCCACCTACGAGCAGTACTTC. Full variable domain (missing parts from reference TRBV7-8 and TRBJ2-7): GAGVSQSPRYKVAKRGQDVALRCDPISGHVSLFWYQQALGQGPEFLTYFQNEAQLDKSGLPSDRFFAERPEGSVSTLKIQRTQQEDSAVYLCASSLASVSGSTYEQYFGPGTRLTVT.

This clone was recorded a few times. The chain combines TRBV9 with TRBJ2-7, with a weak D call TRBD1 (5 bases). The CDR3 has 13 amino acids. Germline V gene lookup returns CDR1 SGDLS and CDR2 YYNGEE. Trimming shortened V by 1 base and J by 7 bases, and 12 bases separated the two germline ends. CDR3 nucleotide sequence: TGTGCCAGCAGCGTATCGACAGTTGAAGAGCAGTACTTC. This gives the protein CASSVSTVEEQYF. The entire variable domain, with the rest obtained from reference TRBV9 and TRBJ2-7, is as follows: DSGVTQTPKHLITATGQRVTLRCSPRSGDLSVYWYQQSLDQGLQFLIQYYNGEERAKGNILERFSAQQFPDLHSELNLSSLELGDSALYFCASSVSTVEEQYFGPGTRLTVT.

The V and J genes are TRBV4-2 and TRBJ1-4, with D perhaps matching TRBD1 (5 bases). Germline lookup yields CDR1 LGHNA and CDR2 YNFKEQ. V was shortened by 1 base and J by 11 bases, with 17 bases between the two germline ends. The CDR3 length is 15 residues. CDR3 sequence (DNA): TGTGCCAGCAGCCAAGTCAATCTAGGACACCAGAAACTGTTTTTT. This codes for CASSQVNLGHQKLFF.

This clone was detected a few times. The genes are TRBV27 and TRBJ2-3, with 12 bases identical to TRBD2. The length of the CDR3 is 20 residues. CDR1 is MNHEY, CDR2 SMNVEV, per germline (reference sequence). J lost 2 bases, V lost 2 bases, and 14 bases had no gene match. In DNA form, the CDR3 reads TGTGCCAGCAGTTTACGGGTTTGGTCTAGCGGGGGGGTAGTCACAGATACGCAGTATTTT. Its protein product is CASSLRVWSSGGVVTDTQYF.

The chain carries TRBV5-1 and TRBJ1-1; the D gene is possibly TRBD1 (5 bases). Germline V gene lookup returns CDR1 SGHRS and CDR2 YFSETQ. This CDR3 has 15 amino acids. V dropped 1 base and J dropped 1 base, with 11 bases sitting between them. Here the CDR3 DNA reads TGCGCCAGCAGCTTGTACCCAGGGTCGAACACTGAAGCTTTCTTT. As protein: CASSLYPGSNTEAFF.

V and J are TRBV6-5 and TRBJ2-3; 7 bases map to TRBD1. The ends lost 4 bases at V and 2 bases at J; junction bases unmatched: 3. This CDR3 is 14 amino acids long. Germline V CDR1 and CDR2: MNHEY, SVGAGI. The CDR3 coding sequence is TGTGCCAGCAGTTCTGGGACAGACACAGATACGCAGTATTTT. Translated, it gives CASSSGTDTDTQYF.

This clone qualifies as medium-sized. The CDR3 does not end in the conserved phenylalanine or tryptophan, so this is likely a read error. The DNA is omitted, as the CDR3 cannot be located on it reliably, and the CDR3 follows TCRdb's listing. The rearrangement joins TRBV25-1 to TRBJ2-7; the table's D gene call, TRBD2, was not cross checked with the DNA. Germline CDR1 MGHDK, CDR2 SYGVNS. The length of the CDR3 is 11 amino acids, counting both ends. The CDR3: CASHRRCGSGI.

The rearrangement links TRBV7-2 to TRBJ2-5; TRBD2 might be the D (7 bases). Germline CDR1 SGHTA, CDR2 FQGNSA. The CDR3 extends over 14 amino acids. The V and J ends lost 1 base and 5 bases respectively, with 11 bases between them. CDR3 sequence reads: CASSLEGGGETQYF. Written as DNA, the CDR3 is TGTGCCAGCAGCTTAGAGGGAGGGGGGGAGACCCAGTACTTC.

V and J are TRBV28 and TRBJ2-7; 8 bases fit TRBD2. Germline loops: CDR1 MDHEN, CDR2 SYDVKM. J gave up 4 bases and V 6 bases, and 17 bases lay outside the gene matches. CDR3 size: 17 residues. The CDR3 DNA reads as TGTGCCAGCAGACCGGGACTAGGCCCCACCTCTGAGTACGAGCAGTACTTC. This codes for CASRPGLGPTSEYEQYF.